This paragraph reports one T cell receptor beta chain. The sample is drawn from a study of blood T cell repertoires in COVID-19. Clones were sequenced by immunoSEQ multiplex PCR, and TCRdb holds only the in-frame ones, with some missing. The sample comprises about 92,000 clones, 70% to 90% of which are singletons, and around 12% rests with the top ten. V trimming: 3 bases; J trimming: 7 bases; junction bases outside the gene matches: 6. CDR3 length equals 15 residues. Germline V gives CDR1 MDHEN, CDR2 SYDVKM. The source is a human donor in a cohort sampled during active COVID-19. The chain links TRBV28 to TRBJ2-2; 9 positions match TRBD2. Sequenced input: peripheral blood. Here the CDR3 reads CASSFGGRGIGELFF. In nucleotides, the CDR3 is TGTGCCAGCAGTTTTGGCGGGAGGGGCATCGGGGAGCTGTTTTTT.